This T cell receptor (beta chain) emerged from a study of blood T cell repertoires in COVID-19 (dated by TCRdb to 2019 to 2021). A note on the overall study: Collaborator samples came from the United States, Italy and Spain and covered acute and convalescent phases of COVID-19. A freely available public database, intended as a resource for researchers studying the immune response to SARS-CoV-2, is where the repertoires were released. The sample metadata nearly always contained a de-identified subject ID, COVID-19 status, age in years and sex. Deeply sampled blood TCRbeta repertoires from subjects exposed to, actively infected with, or recovered from COVID-19 were included in the dataset. The prospective study material was composed of cDNA or gDNA derived from T cells, B-cell-depleted T cells, or PBMCs. Where available, HLA class I and class II types were taken from metadata supplied by the sample provider and were not determined by assay-based typing. The samples were drawn from the first 160 participants of the ongoing ImmuneRACE study and from 1,254 subjects provided by 6 global collaborators.

Collaborating institutions collected whole blood in K2EDTA tubes following their own protocols. For TCRbeta analysis, collaborators shipped samples as frozen whole blood, isolated PBMCs, or DNA extracted from either of those sample types. Beyond this particular receptor, the publication reports: The amount of clinical and demographic metadata varied by source and participant and was provided uncurated.

TCRbeta CDR3 regions were amplified from genomic DNA using the immunoSEQ Assay, a bias-controlled multiplex PCR. Concerning the study's data processing: Nucleated cell counts per sample were estimated from amplification of reference gene primers within the assay. Sequence reads were collapsed and filtered to measure the absolute abundance of every unique TCRbeta CDR3 rearrangement. Productive Simpson clonality was computed per sample as the square root of Simpson's diversity index over productive rearrangements. The table comes from immuneACCESS by way of TCRdb, which keeps in-frame sequences with V and J called. Part of the clones is missing from these tables; in studies checked, under half for an unresolved V gene and the rest for unknown reasons. The V and J calls and clone size are taken from that table; D and trimming were inferred from the DNA. Counted in this sample were about 120,000 clones; approximately 87% of them appeared once. The ten largest clones represent 2% to 2.5% of the sample.

On this clone: The specificity of this receptor is unknown. Qualities for individual bases were not recorded, and no much larger clone is one base off.

This clonotype was sampled from a man aged 25-45 years with acute or convalescent COVID-19. Source material: peripheral blood.

The DNA sequence is given as TGTGCCAGCAGCTTGGCCCCTTTGGTGTACACTGAAGCTTTCTTT. The resulting protein is CASSLAPLVYTEAFF. The rearranged chain carries TRBV6-5 and TRBJ1-1, with the D gene too uncertain to name. CDR1 and CDR2 were assigned from the germline V gene as MNHEY and SVGAGI. V sheds 6 bases and J sheds 3 bases, leaving 17 bases between their ends. There are 15 amino acids in the CDR3, from cysteine to phenylalanine inclusive. Only the CDR3 DNA stays, 45 bases, in frame from base 1.